Listed here are 14 T cell receptor beta chains from one sample, sequenced in a study of blood T cells in healthy people across ages. PCR was performed a second time for about 6 to 11 cycles using a sample-barcoded 5' primer and a J-beta primer mix. One entry per CDR3 protein, called by TCRdb with MiXCR from the 5' RACE reads. The data hold more than 900,000 distinct CDR3 sequences, with under 35% observed a single time. This sample also appeared in a second study, on T cells of mothers and their children.

The sample consisted of blood. Receptors were obtained from a middle-aged woman in good health.

This clonotype was found a few times. The chain links TRBV4-2 to TRBJ2-7; the match to TRBD2 covers 8 bases. V was pared by 4 bases and J by 1 base, with 9 bases of the junction left unmatched. The CDR3 is 16 amino acids. CDR1 and CDR2 (germline): LGHNA, YNFKEQ. The CDR3, as DNA: TGTGCCAGCAGCCGCCTTCCAGCGGGGGAGTCCTACGAGCAGTACTTC. The encoded protein is CASSRLPAGESYEQYF.

The chain combines TRBV28 with TRBJ1-2; D gene ambiguous. Per germline, CDR1 MDHEN and CDR2 SYDVKM. The V and J ends lost 2 bases and 2 bases respectively, with 9 bases between them. The CDR3 runs 14 residues. The CDR3: CASSLVSRNYGYTF. The CDR3 DNA sequence: TGTGCCAGCAGTTTAGTCTCACGCAACTATGGCTACACCTTC.

The chain recombines TRBV12-3 or TRBV12-4 with TRBJ2-1; no definite D call. The V and J ends lost 1 base and 4 bases respectively, with 5 bases between them. The CDR3 runs 13 residues. CDR3 amino acids: CASSLGIYNEQFF. Written as DNA, the CDR3 is TGTGCCAGCAGTTTAGGGATATACAATGAGCAGTTCTTC.

This clonotype has a count of ten or more. V is TRBV29-1 and J is TRBJ1-1, with D perhaps matching TRBD1 (5 bases). The CDR3 spans 14 residues. V shed 5 bases and J shed 10 bases, with 23 bases lying between them. Germline CDR1 SQVTM, CDR2 ANQGSEA. This chain's CDR3 is CSVIGRRRGVRAFF. In nucleotides, the CDR3 is TGCAGCGTTATTGGACGGCGACGAGGGGTAAGAGCTTTCTTT.

This clonotype has a count of ten or more. V and J are TRBV4-2 and TRBJ1-2; D not certain. The CDR3 consists of 13 residues. The ends were cut back, 0 bases at V and 6 bases at J, with 8 bases in the middle. CDR1 LGHNA and CDR2 YNFKEQ come from the germline V gene. Here the CDR3 DNA reads TGTGCCAGCAGCCAAGAGTCCGGGAATGGCTACACCTTC. Translated, it gives CASSQESGNGYTF.

The chain is built from TRBV7-9 and TRBJ2-3, with 9 bases that match TRBD2. The CDR3 is 18 amino acids. V trimming: 2 bases; J trimming: 0 bases; junction bases outside the gene matches: 9. Looked up from germline, CDR1 is SEHNR and CDR2 is FQNEAQ (reference sequence). The CDR3 DNA reads TGTGCCAGCAGCTTACCGGGACTAGCAGACCCTAGCACAGATACGCAGTATTTT. Translating it yields CASSLPGLADPSTDTQYF. The whole variable domain, filled in from reference TRBV7-9 and TRBJ2-3, reads DTGVSQNPRHKITKRGQNVTFRCDPISEHNRLYWYRQTLGQGPEFLTYFQNEAQLEKSRLLSDRFSAERPKGSFSTLEIQRTEQGDSAMYLCASSLPGLADPSTDTQYFGPGTRLTVL.

For this clonotype: With a much larger clone just one base away, this may be a read error. V usage is TRBV28 and J usage is TRBJ2-1; 8 nucleotides agree with TRBD1. V shed 7 bases, J shed 13 bases, and the junction held 18 bases outside the gene matches. In germline, CDR1 is MDHEN, CDR2 SYDVKM. The CDR3 spans 15 residues. CDR3 sequence (DNA): TGTGCCAGCACCCAGGGGGCGCAACCAAAAGAGACCCAGTTCTTC. Protein sequence: CASTQGAQPKETQFF.

This clonotype was seen ten or more times. The rearrangement joins TRBV20-1 to TRBJ2-4; 7 nucleotides align to TRBD1. The germline CDR1 and CDR2 sequences are DFQATT and SNEGSKA (reference sequence). The junction had 8 bases not matched to a gene; V was cut back by 5 bases and J by 1 base. The CDR3 spans 15 residues. The CDR3 DNA is TGCAGTGCTCACGACAGGGTTTTTGCCAAAAACATTCAGTACTTC. It specifies CSAHDRVFAKNIQYF.

This clonotype occurred many times. The rearrangement joins TRBV11-1 to TRBJ2-7; D unresolved. CDR3 length: 13 amino acids. Germline assignment: CDR1 SGHAT and CDR2 FQDESV (reference sequence). V lost 1 base and J 4 bases, leaving 8 bases between the germline ends. The CDR3 region has the DNA TGTGCCAGCAGCTTAGGGTCGAAATACGAGCAGTACTTC. Its protein is CASSLGSKYEQYF.

This clonotype was seen once. The junction differs from germline at one of its ends, possibly a read error. The J gene is TRBJ1-1, the V gene TRBV20-1; maybe TRBD1 (5 bases). The CDR3 runs 13 residues. Germline V gene data show CDR1 as DFQATT and CDR2 as SNEGSKA (reference sequence). CDR3 bases: TGCAGTACTAGGGGCCAGGGAAACACTGAAGCTTTCTTT. Protein product: CSTRGQGNTEAFF.

This clonotype was recorded many times. The gene calls are TRBV12-3 or TRBV12-4 and TRBJ2-3; 8 bases fit TRBD1. After removal of 7 bases from V and 5 bases from J, the junction contained 8 bases not matched to a gene. This CDR3 is built from 14 residues. In DNA form, the CDR3 reads TGTGCCAGCACCTTGACAGGGGCGGGAGATACGCAGTATTTT. Its translation is CASTLTGAGDTQYF.

The gene calls are TRBV7-9 and TRBJ1-3; D perhaps matches TRBD1 (5 bases). Germline CDR1 reads SEHNR; CDR2 reads FQNEAQ (reference sequence). The length of the CDR3 is 18 residues. The V end lost 3 bases, the J end lost 0 bases, and 18 bases lay between the germline ends. The DNA for the CDR3 is TGTGCCAGCAGCTTTCCCCGTACAGGCCTCTCCTCTGGAAACACCATATATTTT. Translation gives CASSFPRTGLSSGNTIYF.

This clonotype was counted at least ten times. The chain employs TRBV12-3 or TRBV12-4 and TRBJ2-7; D may be TRBD1 or TRBD2 (5 bases each). V dropped 3 bases and J dropped 0 bases, with 12 bases sitting between them. The CDR3 loop spans 15 amino acids. The CDR3 region is CASSLEAGPSYEQYF. The CDR3 coding sequence is TGTGCCAGCAGTTTGGAGGCAGGGCCCTCCTACGAGCAGTACTTC.

This clonotype was recorded a few times. The V and J genes are TRBV3-1 and TRBJ1-2; 7 nucleotides line up with TRBD1. V trimming: 0 bases; J trimming: 8 bases; junction bases outside the gene matches: 12. This CDR3 has 16 amino acids. Germline CDR1 is LGHDT and CDR2 is YNNKEL (reference sequence). The CDR3 coding sequence is TGTGCCAGCAGCCAAGATCGGGGAGGGGGCGCAGGGGGCTACACCTTC. Protein sequence: CASSQDRGGGAGGYTF.